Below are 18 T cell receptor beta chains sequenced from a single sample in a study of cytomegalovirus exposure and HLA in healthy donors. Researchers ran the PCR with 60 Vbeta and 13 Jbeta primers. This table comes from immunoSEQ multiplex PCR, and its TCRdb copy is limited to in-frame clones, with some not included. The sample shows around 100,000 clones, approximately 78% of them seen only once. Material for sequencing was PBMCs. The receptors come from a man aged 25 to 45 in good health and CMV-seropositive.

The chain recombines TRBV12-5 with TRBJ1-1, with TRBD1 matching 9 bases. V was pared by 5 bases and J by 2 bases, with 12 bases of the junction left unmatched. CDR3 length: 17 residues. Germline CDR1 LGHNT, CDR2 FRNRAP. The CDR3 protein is CASGRRGTGFTNTEAFF. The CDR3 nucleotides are TGTGCTAGTGGTCGGCGAGGGACAGGGTTCACCAACACTGAAGCTTTCTTT.

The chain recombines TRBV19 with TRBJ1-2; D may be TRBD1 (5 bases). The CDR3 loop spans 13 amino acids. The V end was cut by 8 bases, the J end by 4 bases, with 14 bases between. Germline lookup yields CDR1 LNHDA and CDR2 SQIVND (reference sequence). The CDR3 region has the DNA TGTGCCAGTGACCCAGGGTTCACCTATGGCTACACCTTC. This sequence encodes CASDPGFTYGYTF.

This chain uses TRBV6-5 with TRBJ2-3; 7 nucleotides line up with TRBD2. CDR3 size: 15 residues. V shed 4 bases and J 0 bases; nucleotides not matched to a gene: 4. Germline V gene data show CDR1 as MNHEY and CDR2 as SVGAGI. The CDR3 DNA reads TGTGCCAGCAGTTCCCTGGGGGGGAGCACAGATACGCAGTATTTT. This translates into CASSSLGGSTDTQYF.

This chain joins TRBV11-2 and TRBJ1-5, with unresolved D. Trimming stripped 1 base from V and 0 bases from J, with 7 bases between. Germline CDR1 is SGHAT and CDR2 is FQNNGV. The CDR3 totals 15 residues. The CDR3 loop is CASSLGRYSNQPQHF. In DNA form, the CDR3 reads TGTGCCAGCAGCTTAGGCAGATATAGCAATCAGCCCCAGCATTTT.

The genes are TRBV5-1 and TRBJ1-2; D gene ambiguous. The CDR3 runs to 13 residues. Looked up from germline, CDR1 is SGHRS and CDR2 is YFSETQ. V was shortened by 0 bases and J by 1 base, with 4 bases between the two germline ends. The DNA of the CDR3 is TGCGCCAGCAGCTTGGACAATAACTATGGCTACACCTTC. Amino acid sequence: CASSLDNNYGYTF.

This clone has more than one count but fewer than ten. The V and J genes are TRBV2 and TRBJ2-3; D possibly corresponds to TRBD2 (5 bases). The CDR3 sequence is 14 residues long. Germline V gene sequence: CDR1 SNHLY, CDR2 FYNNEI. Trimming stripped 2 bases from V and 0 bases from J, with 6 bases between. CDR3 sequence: CASSEIASTDTQYF. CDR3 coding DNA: TGTGCCAGCAGTGAAATAGCGAGCACAGATACGCAGTATTTT.

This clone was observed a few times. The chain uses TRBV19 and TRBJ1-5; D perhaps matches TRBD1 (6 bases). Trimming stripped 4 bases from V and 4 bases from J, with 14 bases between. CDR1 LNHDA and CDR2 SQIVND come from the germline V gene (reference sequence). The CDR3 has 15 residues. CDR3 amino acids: CASSNDRWRNQPQHF. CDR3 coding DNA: TGTGCCAGTAGTAACGACAGGTGGAGGAATCAGCCCCAGCATTTT.

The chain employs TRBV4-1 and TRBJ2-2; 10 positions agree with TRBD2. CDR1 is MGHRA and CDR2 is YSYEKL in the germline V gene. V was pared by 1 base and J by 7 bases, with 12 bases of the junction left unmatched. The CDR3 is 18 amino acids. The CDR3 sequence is CASSQGTSGTYNLGELFF. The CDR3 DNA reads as TGCGCCAGCAGCCAAGGTACTAGCGGGACCTACAACCTCGGGGAGCTGTTTTTT.

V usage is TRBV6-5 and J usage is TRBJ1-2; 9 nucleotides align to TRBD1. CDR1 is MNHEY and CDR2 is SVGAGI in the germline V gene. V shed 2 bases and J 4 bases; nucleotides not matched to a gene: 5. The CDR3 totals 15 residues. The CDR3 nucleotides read TGTGCCAGCAGTTACGGACAGGGGCCTATCTATGGCTACACCTTC. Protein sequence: CASSYGQGPIYGYTF.

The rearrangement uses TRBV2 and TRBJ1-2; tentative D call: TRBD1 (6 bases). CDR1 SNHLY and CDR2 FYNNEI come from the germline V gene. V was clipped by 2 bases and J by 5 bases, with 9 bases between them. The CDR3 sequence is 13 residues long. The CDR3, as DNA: TGTGCCAGCAGTGAATATCAGGGGTATGGCTACACCTTC. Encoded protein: CASSEYQGYGYTF.

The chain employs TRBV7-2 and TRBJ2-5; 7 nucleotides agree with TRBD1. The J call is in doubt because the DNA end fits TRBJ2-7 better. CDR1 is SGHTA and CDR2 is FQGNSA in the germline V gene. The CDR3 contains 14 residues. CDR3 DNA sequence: TGTGCCAGCAGCTTAGGGGGGACAGTCTACGAGCAGTACTTC. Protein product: CASSLGGTVYEQYF.

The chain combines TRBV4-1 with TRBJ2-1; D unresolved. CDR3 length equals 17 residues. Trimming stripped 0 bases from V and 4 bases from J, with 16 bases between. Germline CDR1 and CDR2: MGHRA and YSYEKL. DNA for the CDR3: TGCGCCAGCAGCCAAGATGATGTTAGGCGGTTTTACAATGAGCAGTTCTTC. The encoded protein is CASSQDDVRRFYNEQFF.

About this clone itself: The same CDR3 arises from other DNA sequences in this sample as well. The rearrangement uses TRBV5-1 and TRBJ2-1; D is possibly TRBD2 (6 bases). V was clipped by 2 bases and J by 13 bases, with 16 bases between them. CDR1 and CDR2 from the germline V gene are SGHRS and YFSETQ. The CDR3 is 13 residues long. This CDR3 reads CASSFRGTGEQFF. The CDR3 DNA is TGCGCCAGCAGCTTTCGCGGGACCGGTGAACAGTTCTTC.

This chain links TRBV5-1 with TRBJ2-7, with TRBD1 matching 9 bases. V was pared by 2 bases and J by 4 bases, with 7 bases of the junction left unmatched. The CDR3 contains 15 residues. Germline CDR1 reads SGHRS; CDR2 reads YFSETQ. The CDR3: CASSLNRDRVYEQYF. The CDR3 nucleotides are TGCGCCAGCAGCTTAAACCGGGACAGGGTGTACGAGCAGTACTTC.

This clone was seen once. CDR3 bases: TGTGCCAGCAGCTTGGCCCAAGAAATTAGCTCCTACGAGCAGTACGTC. Encoded protein: CASSLAQEISSYEQYV. The chain uses TRBV5-6 and TRBJ2-7; D is uncertain. CDR1 and CDR2 (germline): SGHDT, YYEEEE. Trimming left V 0 bases short and J 0 bases short, with 13 bases between. The CDR3 has 16 residues.

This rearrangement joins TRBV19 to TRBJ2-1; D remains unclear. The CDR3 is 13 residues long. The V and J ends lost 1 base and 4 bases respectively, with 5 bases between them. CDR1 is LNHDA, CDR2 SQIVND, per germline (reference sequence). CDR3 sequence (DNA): TGTGCCAGTAGTATAGCCAGGTACAATGAGCAGTTCTTC. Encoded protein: CASSIARYNEQFF. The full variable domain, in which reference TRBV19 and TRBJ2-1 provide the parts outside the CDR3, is DGGITQSPKYLFRKEGQNVTLSCEQNLNHDAMYWYRQDPGQGLRLIYYSQIVNDFQKGDIAEGYSVSREKKESFPLTVTSAQKNPTAFYLCASSIARYNEQFFGPGTRLTVL.

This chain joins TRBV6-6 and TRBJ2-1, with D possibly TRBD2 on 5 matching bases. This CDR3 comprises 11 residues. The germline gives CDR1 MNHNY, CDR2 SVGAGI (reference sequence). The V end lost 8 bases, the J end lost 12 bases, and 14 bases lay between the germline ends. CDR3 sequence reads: CASSFSDSQFF. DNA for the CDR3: TGTGCCAGCTCTTTTTCGGACTCGCAGTTCTTC.

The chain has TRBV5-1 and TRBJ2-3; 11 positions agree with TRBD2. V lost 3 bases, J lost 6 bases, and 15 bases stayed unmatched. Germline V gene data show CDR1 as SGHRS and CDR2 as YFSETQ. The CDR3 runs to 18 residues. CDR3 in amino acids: CASSSQPSGTSGGDTQYF. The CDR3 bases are TGCGCCAGCAGCTCACAACCGAGCGGGACTAGCGGTGGGGATACGCAGTATTTT.